This is a list of T cell receptor beta chains from one sample in a study of control samples from healthy donors and cancer patients. This table comes from immunoSEQ multiplex PCR, and its TCRdb copy is limited to in-frame clones, with some not included. Of around 110,000 clones in the sample, 80% to 90% were seen once. Sequencing was performed on PBMCs. The receptors were gathered from a woman in her forties or fifties with colorectal cancer. Both conserved end residues are part of each CDR3. D genes are given only for firm matches. Rows may omit the clone size; those that give it use once, few, many or a size class.

v_call	j_call	clone_size	d_call	cdr3_aa	cdr3_nt
TRBV25-1	TRBJ1-1	NA	NA	CASSELLGTEAFF	TGTGCCAGCAGTGAATTGCTAGGGACTGAAGCTTTCTTT
TRBV27	TRBJ2-3	once	NA	CASSWDVSTDTQYF	TGTGCCAGCAGTTGGGACGTTAGCACAGATACGCAGTATTTT
TRBV2	TRBJ2-3	NA	TRBD1	CASKGQGGTDTQYF	TGTGCCAGCAAAGGACAGGGCGGCACAGATACGCAGTATTTT
TRBV5-4	TRBJ2-7	NA	NA	CASSTLQGSGYEQYF	TGTGCCAGCAGCACCTTACAGGGTTCGGGGTACGAGCAGTACTTC
TRBV28	TRBJ2-5	few	NA	CATSALLAQETQYF	TGTGCCACCTCCGCTCTCTTAGCCCAAGAGACCCAGTACTTC
TRBV19	TRBJ1-5	once	TRBD1	CASNRQGVGGQPQHF	TGTGCCAGTAACCGACAGGGGGTCGGCGGCCAGCCCCAGCATTTT
TRBV19	TRBJ2-5	NA	NA	CASSKRPGSEETQYF	TGTGCCAGTAGCAAGCGACCCGGGAGTGAGGAGACCCAGTACTTC
TRBV24-1	TRBJ1-2	NA	NA	CATLRPNGYTF	TGTGCCACCCTGCGACCTAATGGCTACACCTTC
TRBV11-1	TRBJ2-2	NA	TRBD2	CASSHSGGLGELFF	TGTGCCAGCAGCCACTCGGGGGGGCTCGGGGAGCTGTTTTTT
TRBV10-3	TRBJ1-1	once	TRBD1	CAISHGQGLGAFF	TGTGCCATCAGCCACGGACAGGGGCTAGGGGCTTTCTTT
TRBV6-1	TRBJ1-4	NA	NA	CASSEYGTASTNEKLFF	TGTGCCAGCAGTGAATACGGGACTGCGAGCACTAATGAAAAACTGTTTTTT
TRBV19	TRBJ2-7	NA	NA	CASSISVSYEQYF	TGTGCCAGTAGTATTTCAGTATCCTACGAGCAGTACTTC
TRBV9	TRBJ2-5	NA	TRBD2	CASTRGGGPETQYF	TGTGCCAGCACACGGGGGGGAGGTCCAGAGACCCAGTACTTC
TRBV5-1	TRBJ1-6	NA	NA	CASSLDDPQAASPLHF	TGCGCCAGCAGCTTGGACGACCCACAGGCCGCTTCACCCCTCCACTTT
TRBV11-1	TRBJ1-1	NA	NA	CASSLAENTEAFF	TGTGCCAGCAGCTTAGCTGAAAACACTGAAGCTTTCTTT
TRBV29-1	TRBJ1-5	NA	TRBD1	CSVEGDRDSNQPQHF	TGCAGCGTTGAGGGGGACAGAGATAGCAATCAGCCCCAGCATTTT
TRBV7-9	TRBJ1-6	few	NA	CASSLDNSPLHF	TGTGCCAGCAGCTTAGACAATTCACCCCTCCACTTT
TRBV4-1	TRBJ2-7	NA	NA	CASSQARSSSYEQYF	TGCGCCAGCAGCCAAGCTAGATCTTCTTCCTACGAGCAGTACTTC
TRBV5-4	TRBJ2-7	NA	NA	CASSLRDPYEQYF	TGTGCCAGCAGCCTCAGGGACCCCTACGAGCAGTACTTC
TRBV11-1	TRBJ1-3	NA	NA	CASSQRTGAPGNTIYF	TGTGCCAGCAGCCAACGGACGGGGGCGCCTGGAAACACCATATATTTT
TRBV2	TRBJ2-3	NA	NA	CASKTPSGSTDTQYF	TGTGCCAGCAAAACTCCATCGGGTAGCACAGATACGCAGTATTTT
TRBV10-3	TRBJ1-4	NA	NA	CAISEPRYGEKLFF	TGTGCCATCAGTGAGCCTCGTTATGGTGAAAAACTGTTTTTT
TRBV5-1	TRBJ2-3	NA	TRBD2	CASSSRLAGGSTDTQYF	TGCGCCAGCAGCTCCAGGCTAGCGGGAGGGAGTACAGATACGCAGTATTTT
TRBV28	TRBJ1-5	NA	NA	CASSLPGGISNQPQHF	TGTGCCAGCAGTTTGCCGGGGGGAATTAGCAATCAGCCCCAGCATTTT
TRBV7-8	TRBJ1-5	NA	NA	CASSLGQGLNQPQHF	TGTGCCAGCAGCTTAGGGCAGGGCCTCAATCAGCCCCAGCATTTT
TRBV29-1	TRBJ2-3	NA	NA	CSVERPNTDTQYF	TGCAGCGTTGAAAGACCCAACACAGATACGCAGTATTTT
TRBV11-2	TRBJ1-1	NA	NA	CASSLQNTEAFF	TGTGCCAGCAGCCTTCAGAACACTGAAGCTTTCTTT
TRBV29-1	TRBJ1-1	NA	TRBD1	CSAKYRGMNTEAFF	TGCAGCGCAAAGTACAGGGGAATGAACACTGAAGCTTTCTTT
TRBV19	TRBJ2-7	NA	TRBD2	CASSLRSGGYEQYF	TGTGCCAGTAGCCTTCGTTCCGGGGGGTACGAGCAGTACTTC
TRBV25-1	TRBJ1-4	NA	NA	CASSELRTAATNEKLFF	TGTGCCAGCAGTGAATTAAGGACAGCAGCAACTAATGAAAAACTGTTTTTT
TRBV5-6	TRBJ1-2	NA	TRBD1	CASSLEPFTGGGGYTF	TGTGCCAGCAGCCTTGAACCATTCACAGGGGGAGGTGGCTACACCTTC
TRBV6-5	TRBJ2-7	NA	NA	CASSNRREQYF	TGTGCCAGCAGCAACAGGAGAGAGCAGTACTTC